Listed below are T cell receptor beta chains from one sample, sequenced in a study of human thymus T cells. The data were produced by immunoSEQ multiplex PCR, yet TCRdb's version contains in-frame clones alone and is incomplete. The table shows about 50,000 clones, with 95% occurring only once. Input material: blood. The receptors here all came from a girl under three years old with a congenital heart defect but otherwise immunologically healthy. Each CDR3 is given with its conserved first and last residue. Each record gives: D gene, V gene, clone size, J gene, CDR3 protein, CDR3 DNA. The D gene is left open where the match is weak. Size is omitted from some rows. Given values are once, few, many or a class for expanded clones.

d_call: TRBD1; v_call: TRBV19; clone_size: -; j_call: TRBJ1-2; cdr3_aa: CASSTPDRGMGYGYTF; cdr3_nt: TGTGCCAGTAGTACTCCGGACAGGGGAATGGGCTATGGCTACACCTTC
d_call: -; v_call: TRBV6-1; clone_size: -; j_call: TRBJ1-5; cdr3_aa: CASSDPGRTHSNQPQHF; cdr3_nt: TGTGCCAGCAGTGACCCGGGACGGACCCATAGCAATCAGCCCCAGCATTTT
d_call: TRBD1; v_call: TRBV7-9; clone_size: -; j_call: TRBJ1-2; cdr3_aa: CASSSGTGDNYGYTF; cdr3_nt: TGTGCCAGCAGCTCCGGGACAGGGGACAACTATGGCTACACCTTC
d_call: -; v_call: TRBV28; clone_size: -; j_call: TRBJ1-2; cdr3_aa: CASSRRSPTSTF; cdr3_nt: TGTGCCAGCAGTCGGCGATCACCCACTAGCACCTTC
d_call: -; v_call: TRBV2; clone_size: -; j_call: TRBJ2-7; cdr3_aa: CASSANSYEQYF; cdr3_nt: TGTGCCAGCAGCGCCAATAGCTACGAGCAGTACTTC
d_call: TRBD2; v_call: TRBV30; clone_size: -; j_call: TRBJ2-3; cdr3_aa: CAWSVGSGSSDTQYF; cdr3_nt: TGTGCCTGGAGTGTAGGCAGCGGGAGCTCAGATACGCAGTATTTT
d_call: -; v_call: TRBV29-1; clone_size: -; j_call: TRBJ2-5; cdr3_aa: CSALTGKSGTQYF; cdr3_nt: TGCAGCGCCCTGACAGGAAAATCCGGGACCCAGTACTTC
d_call: TRBD2; v_call: TRBV28; clone_size: once; j_call: TRBJ2-7; cdr3_aa: CASRLTSGRIYEQYF; cdr3_nt: TGTGCCAGCAGGCTGACTAGCGGGAGGATCTACGAGCAGTACTTC
d_call: -; v_call: TRBV11-3; clone_size: -; j_call: TRBJ2-5; cdr3_aa: CASSLSGQETQYF; cdr3_nt: TGTGCCAGCAGCTTGTCCGGACAAGAGACCCAGTACTTC
d_call: -; v_call: TRBV19; clone_size: -; j_call: TRBJ2-5; cdr3_aa: CASSMTGQETQYF; cdr3_nt: TGTGCCAGTAGTATGACAGGCCAAGAGACCCAGTACTTC
d_call: -; v_call: TRBV18; clone_size: once; j_call: TRBJ2-7; cdr3_aa: CASSPSHGPEVVQYF; cdr3_nt: TGTGCCAGCTCACCATCGCACGGGCCCGAGGTTGTGCAGTACTTC
d_call: -; v_call: TRBV2; clone_size: -; j_call: TRBJ1-3; cdr3_aa: CASSLRSVSGNTIYF; cdr3_nt: TGTGCCAGCAGTCTCAGGTCGGTCTCTGGAAACACCATATATTTT
d_call: -; v_call: TRBV5-6; clone_size: -; j_call: TRBJ2-5; cdr3_aa: CASIRDGETQYF; cdr3_nt: TGTGCCAGCATCCGGGACGGGGAGACCCAGTACTTC
d_call: -; v_call: TRBV28; clone_size: -; j_call: TRBJ1-2; cdr3_aa: CASSFYPDSANYGYTF; cdr3_nt: TGTGCCAGCAGTTTTTACCCGGACAGTGCTAACTATGGCTACACCTTC
d_call: -; v_call: TRBV5-6; clone_size: -; j_call: TRBJ1-4; cdr3_aa: CASSLRRGWATNEKLFF; cdr3_nt: TGTGCCAGCAGCTTGAGGAGGGGATGGGCGACTAATGAAAAACTGTTTTTT
d_call: TRBD1; v_call: TRBV4-1; clone_size: -; j_call: TRBJ1-1; cdr3_aa: CASSVTGVEAFF; cdr3_nt: TGCGCCAGCAGCGTAACAGGGGTTGAAGCTTTCTTT
d_call: -; v_call: TRBV4-2; clone_size: -; j_call: TRBJ2-3; cdr3_aa: CASSLGRFDGTDTQYF; cdr3_nt: TGTGCCAGCAGCCTTGGAAGGTTCGATGGCACAGATACGCAGTATTTT